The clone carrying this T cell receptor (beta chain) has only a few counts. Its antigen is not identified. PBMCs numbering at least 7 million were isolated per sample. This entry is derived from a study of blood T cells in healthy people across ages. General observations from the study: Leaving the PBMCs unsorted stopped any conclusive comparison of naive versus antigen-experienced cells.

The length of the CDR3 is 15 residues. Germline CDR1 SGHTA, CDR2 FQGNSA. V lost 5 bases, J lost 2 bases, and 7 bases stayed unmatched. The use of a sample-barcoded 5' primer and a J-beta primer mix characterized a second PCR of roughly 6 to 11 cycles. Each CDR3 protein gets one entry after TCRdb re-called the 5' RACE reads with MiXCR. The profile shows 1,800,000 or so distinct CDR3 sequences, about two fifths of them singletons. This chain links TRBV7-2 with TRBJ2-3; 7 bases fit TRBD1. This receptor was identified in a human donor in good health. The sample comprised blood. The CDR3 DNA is TGTGCCAGCAGCCCCCGGGACAGCGCCACAGATACGCAGTATTTT. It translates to CASSPRDSATDTQYF.